The next 18 T cell receptor beta chains were all read from a single sample in a study of identical twins. One entry per CDR3 protein, called by TCRdb with MiXCR from the 5' RACE reads. The data contain some 300,000 distinct CDR3 sequences, 9% to 15% of them singletons. The same sample was also studied in work on yellow fever vaccine responses in identical twins.

Specimen: CD8+ T cells sorted from blood. These TCRs come from a woman aged 18 to 35 in good health.

V is TRBV3-1 and J is TRBJ2-1; 7 bases match TRBD2. V lost 8 bases, J lost 3 bases, and 7 bases stayed unmatched. Germline loops: CDR1 LGHDT, CDR2 YNNKEL (reference sequence). The CDR3 runs 14 residues. The CDR3: CASATGGYYNEQFF. The CDR3, as DNA: TGTGCCAGCGCGACGGGGGGTTACTACAATGAGCAGTTCTTC.

This clonotype appeared many times. This CDR3 reads CSVMTGLLPGELFF. CDR3 in DNA: TGCAGCGTCATGACCGGACTTTTGCCCGGGGAGCTGTTTTTT. The V call is TRBV29-1, the J call TRBJ2-2, with a possible D match to TRBD2 (5 bases). Trimming removed 6 bases from V and 6 bases from J, with 17 bases in between. This CDR3 is 14 amino acids long. Germline lookup yields CDR1 SQVTM and CDR2 ANQGSEA.

This clonotype was counted many times. The chain links TRBV7-8 to TRBJ1-5; D perhaps matches TRBD1 (5 bases). Trimming stripped 5 bases from V and 0 bases from J, with 14 bases between. CDR3 length: 16 amino acids. The germline V gene encodes CDR1 SGHVS and CDR2 FQNEAQ. CDR3: CASSPWGPYSNQPQHF. The CDR3 region has the DNA TGTGCCAGCAGCCCATGGGGACCATATAGCAATCAGCCCCAGCATTTT.

This clonotype was detected only a few times. This sequence joins TRBV20-1 and TRBJ2-1, with 8 bases that match TRBD2. This CDR3 region has 14 residues. V was clipped by 3 bases and J by 4 bases; unmatched bases: 5. Looked up from germline, CDR1 is DFQATT and CDR2 is SNEGSKA (reference sequence). CDR3 nucleotide sequence: TGCAGTGCTAGCACACTAGCGGATTACAATGAGCAGTTCTTC. Amino acid sequence: CSASTLADYNEQFF.

The V and J genes are TRBV2 and TRBJ2-7; D is unclear. Trimming stripped 2 bases from V and 3 bases from J, with 11 bases between. The germline V gene has CDR1 SNHLY and CDR2 FYNNEI. There are 14 residues in the CDR3. Here the CDR3 reads CASSETWQDYEQYF. The CDR3 DNA follows: TGTGCCAGCAGTGAAACTTGGCAGGACTACGAGCAGTACTTC.

The V call is TRBV12-3 or TRBV12-4, the J call TRBJ1-2; 8 bases match TRBD1. This CDR3 region has 14 residues. V shed 5 bases and J 3 bases; nucleotides not matched to a gene: 5. CDR3 nucleotides: TGTGCCAGCAGTAGGACAGGGCGGGACTATGGCTACACCTTC. Its protein is CASSRTGRDYGYTF.

This clonotype was observed many times. V is TRBV7-9 and J is TRBJ2-1; 11 bases are a match to TRBD2. Germline CDR1 is SEHNR and CDR2 is FQNEAQ (reference sequence). The CDR3 extends over 21 amino acids. The junction had 19 bases not matched to a gene; V was cut back by 5 bases and J by 1 base. The DNA for the CDR3 is TGTGCCAGCAGCCCAACGTACCTAGCGGGGGGTCCCGCCGAATCCTACAATGAGCAGTTCTTC. It is translated as CASSPTYLAGGPAESYNEQFF.

This clonotype has just a few counts. The V gene is TRBV7-8, the J gene TRBJ1-1; TRBD1 matches at 7 bases. Germline V lookup: CDR1 SGHVS, CDR2 FQNEAQ. This CDR3 is 18 amino acids long. V was pared by 1 base and J by 0 bases, with 11 bases of the junction left unmatched. The CDR3 DNA is TGTGCCAGCAGCTTAGGTAGGTGGACAGGAGTGATGAACACTGAAGCTTTCTTT. Its translation is CASSLGRWTGVMNTEAFF.

This clonotype was detected a few times. The chain joins TRBV7-8 to TRBJ1-1; 7 bases agree with TRBD1. The CDR3 is 16 residues long. V lost 1 base and J lost 3; bases outside the gene matches: 8. Germline lookup yields CDR1 SGHVS and CDR2 FQNEAQ. CDR3 amino acids: CASSLVSGQTYTEAFF. The CDR3 nucleotides are TGTGCCAGCAGCTTAGTGTCGGGACAGACCTACACTGAAGCTTTCTTT.

This clonotype has ten or more counts. This chain connects TRBV20-1 to TRBJ2-7; D is perhaps TRBD2 (5 bases). Germline assignment: CDR1 DFQATT and CDR2 SNEGSKA (reference sequence). This CDR3 contains 14 residues. The germline V and J ends were trimmed by 0 bases and 0 bases, with 9 bases remaining between them. The CDR3 loop reads CSARDTGSSYEQYV. The CDR3 nucleotides are TGCAGTGCTAGAGATACTGGGAGCTCCTACGAGCAGTACGTC.

The rearrangement links TRBV5-6 to TRBJ1-5, with unresolved D. This CDR3 has 14 residues. V dropped 1 base and J dropped 6 bases, with 11 bases sitting between them. CDR1 SGHDT and CDR2 YYEEEE come from the germline V gene. The CDR3: CASSLWARGQPQHF. CDR3 DNA: TGTGCCAGCAGCTTGTGGGCCCGGGGTCAGCCCCAGCATTTT.

This clonotype was observed a handful of times. V and J are TRBV2 and TRBJ2-7, with TRBD2 identical over 10 bases. There are 17 residues in the CDR3. Trimming at V came to 3 bases and at J to 7 bases, leaving 15 bases not matched to a gene. Germline loops: CDR1 SNHLY, CDR2 FYNNEI. The CDR3 sequence is CASSEVPPSGSLGEQYF. As DNA, the CDR3 is TGTGCCAGCAGTGAGGTTCCTCCTAGCGGGAGTTTGGGAGAGCAGTACTTC.

This clonotype has ten or more counts. The J gene is TRBJ2-1, the V gene TRBV12-3 or TRBV12-4; D not resolved. V was clipped by 6 bases and J by 7 bases, with 22 bases between them. The CDR3 runs to 16 residues. The chain's CDR3 is CASRTPNGAFVNEQFF. The CDR3 coding sequence is TGTGCCAGCAGAACACCCAATGGCGCCTTTGTTAATGAGCAGTTCTTC.

This clonotype has a handful of counts. The chain recombines TRBV6-5 with TRBJ2-1; 10 bases are shared with TRBD1. With 2 bases clipped from V and 10 bases from J, the junction kept 5 bases outside the gene matches. The germline V gene encodes CDR1 MNHEY and CDR2 SVGAGI. This CDR3 spans 14 amino acids. CDR3 sequence reads: CASSYGTGVREQFF. CDR3 nucleotides: TGTGCCAGCAGTTACGGGACAGGGGTCCGGGAGCAGTTCTTC.

This clonotype was seen only a few times. CDR3 region: CASSLGPGTSGGLHYNEQFF. The CDR3, as DNA: TGTGCCAGCAGTTTGGGCCCCGGGACTAGCGGGGGGCTCCACTACAATGAGCAGTTCTTC. V and J are TRBV12-3 or TRBV12-4 and TRBJ2-1; 15 positions agree with TRBD2. V shed 3 bases and J 3 bases; nucleotides not matched to a gene: 12. This CDR3 has 20 amino acids.

This chain uses TRBV7-9 with TRBJ2-7; D is unresolved. Germline CDR1 SEHNR, CDR2 FQNEAQ (reference sequence). The CDR3 has 13 residues. V was shortened by 4 bases and J by 6 bases, with 13 bases between the two germline ends. The CDR3 is CASSSETRSEQYF. Here the CDR3 DNA reads TGTGCCAGCAGCTCGGAGACCCGAAGCGAGCAGTACTTC.

This clonotype has only a few counts. The chain employs TRBV6-5 and TRBJ2-3; TRBD1 matches at 11 bases. Germline assignment: CDR1 MNHEY and CDR2 SVGAGI. This CDR3 is 15 amino acids long. With 0 bases clipped from V and 4 bases from J, the junction kept 0 bases outside the gene matches. The CDR3 bases are TGTGCCAGCAGTTACTCGGGACAGGGGGCAGATACGCAGTATTTT. Translating it yields CASSYSGQGADTQYF.

The V and J genes are TRBV12-3 or TRBV12-4 and TRBJ1-2; no reliable D call. This CDR3 is 12 amino acids long. V lost 1 base and J 8 bases, leaving 8 bases between the germline ends. The CDR3 spells CASSLGGSGYTF. The CDR3 coding sequence is TGTGCCAGCAGTTTAGGAGGGAGCGGCTACACCTTC.